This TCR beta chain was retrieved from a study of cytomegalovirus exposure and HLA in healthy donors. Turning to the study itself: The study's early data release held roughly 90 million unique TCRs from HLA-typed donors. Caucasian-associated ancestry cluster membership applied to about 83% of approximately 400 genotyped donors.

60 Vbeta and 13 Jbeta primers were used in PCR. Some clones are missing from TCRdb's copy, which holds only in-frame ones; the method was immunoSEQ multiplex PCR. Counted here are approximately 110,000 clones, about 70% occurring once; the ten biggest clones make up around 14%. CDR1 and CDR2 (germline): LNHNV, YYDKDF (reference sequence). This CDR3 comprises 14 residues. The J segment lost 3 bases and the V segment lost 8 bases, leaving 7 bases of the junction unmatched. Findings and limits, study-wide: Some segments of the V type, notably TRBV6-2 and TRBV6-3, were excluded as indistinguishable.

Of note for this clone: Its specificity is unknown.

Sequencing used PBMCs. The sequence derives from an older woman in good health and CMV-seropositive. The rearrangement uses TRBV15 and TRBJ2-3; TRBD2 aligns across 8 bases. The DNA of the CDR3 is TGTGCCACCGCCCTCCGGGAGGGGACAGATACGCAGTATTTT. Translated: CATALREGTDTQYF.